The present TCR beta chain was sequenced within a study of blood T cell repertoires in COVID-19. The V gene end was trimmed by 6 bases and the J gene end by 3 bases; junction bases not matched to a gene: 11. The V gene's germline CDR1 is SNHLY and CDR2 FYNNEI. The CDR3 has 16 amino acids. Profiled with immunoSEQ multiplex PCR; TCRdb holds only in-frame clones, not every one. The data hold more than 120,000 clones, with 75% to 90% observed a single time. The sequence came from a middle-aged man who had recovered from COVID-19. Sequencing input: peripheral blood. The chain carries TRBV2 and TRBJ1-1; 9 positions agree with TRBD1. The CDR3 DNA is TGTGCCAGCAGGCTACAGGGGGCTGGATTGGACACTGAAGCTTTCTTT. Encoded protein: CASRLQGAGLDTEAFF.